The entry that follows covers one T cell receptor beta chain sequence. Antigen specificity is unknown. This record comes from a study of beta chain features in type 1 diabetes. About the research overall: Healthy donors, compared against patients, showed similar age, gender and cell yields.

Whole-study results and caveats: cDNA sequencing could over-represent cells with high TCR expression. In all four CD4+ subsets, TCRB CDR3 length was significantly, moderately reduced in type 1 diabetes.

Isolated RNA was reverse transcribed in full, so expressed TCRB transcripts were sequenced. The data were produced by immunoSEQ multiplex PCR, yet TCRdb's version contains in-frame clones alone and is incomplete. Among 300,000 or so clones listed, around 9.7% were seen once. The CDR3 contains 15 residues. Trimming removed 3 bases at V and 3 bases at J, with 12 bases between. The germline V gene has CDR1 KGHSH and CDR2 LQKENI. The sequence came from a man aged 25-40 years with type 1 diabetes. Input material: central memory CD4+ T cells from blood. The genes are TRBV18 and TRBJ2-1; D is perhaps TRBD1 (5 bases). Here the CDR3 DNA reads TGTGCCAGCTCACCGCGACAGAGAAACTACAATGAGCAGTTCTTC. Translating it yields CASSPRQRNYNEQFF.